The 25 T cell receptor beta chains below come from one sample, sequenced in a study of beta chain features in type 1 diabetes. Expressed TCRB transcripts were sequenced because the isolated RNA had all been reverse transcribed beforehand. The data were produced by immunoSEQ multiplex PCR, yet TCRdb's version contains in-frame clones alone and is incomplete. The repertoire has 600,000 or so clones, around 12% of them found once; the top ten carry roughly 0.12%. These receptors' antigens are unknown. Study-wide points: For Type 1 diabetes patients, all four CD4+ subsets carried TCRB CDR3s that were moderately but significantly shorter.

Material: naive CD4+ T cells from blood. The receptor source for this set is a man aged 30-40 years with type 1 diabetes.

The gene calls are TRBV5-1 and TRBJ2-5; perhaps TRBD2 as D (6 bases). Trimming took off 4 bases at V and 2 bases at J, with 12 bases between the two ends. The CDR3 totals 14 residues. From germline, CDR1 is SGHRS and CDR2 YFSETQ. The CDR3 region is CASSLSGEQETQYF. The DNA for the CDR3 is TGCGCCAGCAGCCTTTCGGGGGAGCAAGAGACCCAGTACTTC.

In its sample, this clone was seen a few times. The chain links TRBV6-1 to TRBJ1-5; weak D call: TRBD1 (5 bases). The CDR3 length is 13 residues. V was clipped by 5 bases and J by 3 bases, with 8 bases between them. Germline assignment: CDR1 MNHNS and CDR2 SASEGT. Here the CDR3 reads CASSQGYNQPQHF. DNA for the CDR3: TGTGCCAGCAGTCAGGGCTACAATCAGCCCCAGCATTTT.

This clone was recorded a few times. Mismatch with germline at one junction end may stem from a read error. For the CDR3, the DNA is TGTGCCAGCAGCCTGACGGAAACCTCATACCACTTC. Translating it yields CASSLTETSYHF. The chain is built from TRBV11-2 and TRBJ2-5; D is uncertain. Germline CDR1 reads SGHAT; CDR2 reads FQNNGV. The CDR3 runs to 12 residues.

The table lists this clone with a few counts. The CDR3 is CASSAGQGDEKLFF. CDR3 nucleotides: TGTGCCAGCAGCGCGGGACAGGGTGATGAAAAACTGTTTTTT. The rearrangement joins TRBV9 to TRBJ1-4; 9 nucleotides line up with TRBD1. Germline values: CDR1 SGDLS, CDR2 YYNGEE. Trimming cost V 3 bases and J 6 bases; bases outside gene matches: 3. This CDR3 has 14 amino acids.

This clone has only a few counts. This chain connects TRBV7-2 to TRBJ2-5, with 7 bases that match TRBD2. V shed 2 bases and J 2 bases; nucleotides not matched to a gene: 5. The CDR3 covers 15 residues. Germline-derived CDR1 and CDR2 are SGHTA and FQGNSA. As DNA, the CDR3 is TGTGCCAGCAGCTTAAGCGGGGCACGTCAAGAGACCCAGTACTTC. Its translation is CASSLSGARQETQYF.

The gene calls are TRBV7-9 and TRBJ1-2; D may be TRBD1 (6 bases). The V gene lost 5 bases and the J gene lost 6 bases, with 16 bases spanning the gap. The CDR3 totals 14 residues. Germline V gives CDR1 SEHNR, CDR2 FQNEAQ (reference sequence). The DNA for the CDR3 is TGTGCCAGCAGCCCGAACACACAGGGAAATGGCTACACCTTC. Translated, it gives CASSPNTQGNGYTF.

This clone was picked up a small number of times. The chain combines TRBV29-1 with TRBJ2-5, with TRBD2 matching 8 bases. Germline CDR1 is SQVTM and CDR2 is ANQGSEA. The CDR3 contains 14 residues. The V segment lost 4 bases and the J segment 4 bases; nucleotides outside the gene matches: 8. The chain's CDR3 is CSVGGPSGLETQYF. DNA of the CDR3: TGCAGCGTTGGTGGTCCTAGCGGGCTAGAGACCCAGTACTTC.

The chain carries TRBV4-2 and TRBJ2-5, with 10 nucleotides matching TRBD2. The CDR3 spans 15 residues. The V segment lost 8 bases and the J segment 1 base; nucleotides outside the gene matches: 7. Germline CDR1 LGHNA, CDR2 YNFKEQ. CDR3 residues: CASGSSGGLQETQYF. The CDR3 DNA sequence: TGTGCCAGCGGGTCTAGCGGGGGACTCCAAGAGACCCAGTACTTC.

The chain has TRBV5-4 and TRBJ2-2; D is tentatively TRBD1 or TRBD2 (6 bases each). The CDR3 covers 15 residues. The V end was cut by 0 bases, the J end by 6 bases, with 12 bases between. CDR1 and CDR2 (germline): SGHNT, YYREEE (reference sequence). DNA of the CDR3: TGTGCCAGCAGCTTGGTACAGGGAGGCTCCGGGGAGCTGTTTTTT. It specifies CASSLVQGGSGELFF.

CDR3 DNA sequence: TGTGCCAGCAGCCAGTCTACGGGACAATACAATGAGCAGTTCTTC. Protein product: CASSQSTGQYNEQFF. The chain joins TRBV4-2 to TRBJ2-1, with D possibly matching TRBD1 (6 bases). The CDR3 consists of 15 residues. V lost 3 bases and J lost 4, with 13 bases in between. Germline-derived CDR1 and CDR2 are LGHNA and YNFKEQ.

The V and J genes are TRBV30 and TRBJ2-3, with D hard to call. The CDR3 consists of 13 residues. V was cut by 0 bases and J by 6 bases, with 10 bases left in between. CDR1 is GTSNPN, CDR2 SVGIG, per germline (reference sequence). CDR3 bases: TGTGCCTGGAGTGTTTCTGGTGGGGATACGCAGTATTTT. Translating it yields CAWSVSGGDTQYF.

The chain carries TRBV18 and TRBJ1-4; no definite D call. The ends were cut back, 1 base at V and 2 bases at J, with 11 bases in the middle. This CDR3 contains 16 residues. Looked up from germline, CDR1 is KGHSH and CDR2 is LQKENI. The CDR3 here is CASSPLGIGTNEKLFF. CDR3 DNA sequence: TGTGCCAGCTCACCACTCGGGATTGGGACTAATGAAAAACTGTTTTTT. The full variable domain, completed using reference TRBV18 and TRBJ1-4, is NAGVMQNPRHLVRRRGQEARLRCSPMKGHSHVYWYRQLPEEGLKFMVYLQKENIIDESGMPKERFSAEFPKEGPSILRIQQVVRGDSAAYFCASSPLGIGTNEKLFFGSGTQLSVL.

This clone was seen a few times. V gene TRBV9 combines with J gene TRBJ2-1; 9 positions agree with TRBD2. The germline V gene has CDR1 SGDLS and CDR2 YYNGEE. CDR3 length: 16 amino acids. J lost 6 bases, V lost 4 bases, and 11 bases had no gene match. The CDR3 here is CASSPTGGGGANEQFF. The CDR3 coding sequence is TGTGCCAGCAGCCCCACCGGAGGCGGGGGGGCCAATGAGCAGTTCTTC.

The gene calls are TRBV30 and TRBJ1-4; 8 bases fit TRBD1. CDR3 length: 14 residues. Looked up from germline, CDR1 is GTSNPN and CDR2 is SVGIG (reference sequence). V was pared by 3 bases and J by 8 bases, with 8 bases of the junction left unmatched. DNA of the CDR3: TGTGCCTGGAGACGAGACAGGGGAGGGGAAAAACTGTTTTTT. Translated: CAWRRDRGGEKLFF. The whole variable domain, filled in from reference TRBV30 and TRBJ1-4, reads SQTIHQWPATLVQPVGSPLSLECTVEGTSNPNLYWYRQAAGRGLQLLFYSVGIGQISSEVPQNLSASRPQDRQFILSSKKLLLSDSGFYLCAWRRDRGGEKLFFGSGTQLSVL.

A word on this clone: Other nucleotide sequences from this sample produce the same CDR3. This rearrangement joins TRBV7-9 to TRBJ1-2; D call uncertain. The V gene's germline CDR1 is SEHNR and CDR2 FQNEAQ (reference sequence). V was pared by 3 bases and J by 1 base, with 3 bases between. The CDR3 consists of 12 residues. This chain's CDR3 is CASSLGNYGYTF. The CDR3 nucleotides read TGTGCCAGCAGCTTGGGTAACTATGGCTACACCTTC.

This clone was recorded a few times. V is TRBV21-1 and J is TRBJ2-3. TRBV21-1 is a known pseudogene. The CDR3 consists of 12 residues. The CDR3 sequence is CASSKGTDTQYF. The DNA of the CDR3 is TGTGCCAGCAGCAAAGGAACAGATACGCAGTATTTT.

The chain has TRBV7-2 and TRBJ2-1, with unresolved D. The CDR3 is made up of 15 amino acids. V was shortened by 8 bases and J by 4 bases, with 18 bases between the two germline ends. The germline CDR1 and CDR2 sequences are SGHTA and FQGNSA. This CDR3 is CASFRQQPNYNEQFF. CDR3 coding DNA: TGTGCCAGCTTTCGGCAGCAACCCAATTACAATGAGCAGTTCTTC.

This clone appeared a few times. The chain employs TRBV11-3 and TRBJ2-3; D unresolved. Germline loops: CDR1 SGHNT, CDR2 YENEEA. V was pared by 4 bases and J by 0 bases, with 11 bases between. The CDR3 has 15 amino acids. The CDR3 reads CASSSDGPSTDTQYF. The CDR3 DNA reads TGTGCCAGCAGCTCCGACGGCCCTAGCACAGATACGCAGTATTTT.

The chain has TRBV9 and TRBJ2-5; 9 bases are shared with TRBD2. V dropped 4 bases and J dropped 4; count of bases not matched to a gene: 5. CDR1 SGDLS and CDR2 YYNGEE come from the germline V gene. The CDR3 covers 14 residues. The CDR3 sequence: CASSSAGGLETQYF. As DNA, the CDR3 is TGTGCCAGCAGCTCAGCGGGGGGCCTAGAGACCCAGTACTTC.

The genes are TRBV19 and TRBJ1-5; possibly TRBD1 for D (6 bases). The germline V and J ends were trimmed by 6 bases and 1 base, with 16 bases remaining between them. Germline lookup yields CDR1 LNHDA and CDR2 SQIVND (reference sequence). The CDR3 sequence is 16 residues long. CDR3 region: CASRSTGPFSNQPQHF. The CDR3 coding sequence is TGTGCCAGTAGGTCGACAGGACCCTTCAGCAATCAGCCCCAGCATTTT.

The chain combines TRBV27 with TRBJ1-3; no definite D call. The germline CDR1 and CDR2 sequences are MNHEY and SMNVEV (reference sequence). The CDR3 length is 16 residues. V was pared by 0 bases and J by 0 bases, with 9 bases between. The CDR3 sequence: CASSLSSETSGNTIYF. In DNA, the CDR3 is TGTGCCAGCAGTTTATCCTCGGAAACCTCTGGAAACACCATATATTTT.

Remarks on this clone: Other DNA sequences in this sample translate to the same CDR3. The rearrangement links TRBV4-3 to TRBJ2-7; 7 bases line up with TRBD1. The V segment lost 0 bases and the J segment 2 bases; nucleotides outside the gene matches: 4. The germline V gene has CDR1 LGHNA and CDR2 YSLEER. This CDR3 has 15 amino acids. The DNA for the CDR3 is TGCGCCAGCAGCCAAGAGGGGCAGGGGGCCTACGAGCAGTACTTC. Its translation is CASSQEGQGAYEQYF.

This clone was recorded once. The chain couples TRBV28 to TRBJ1-3, with TRBD1 matching 7 bases. The germline V gene encodes CDR1 MDHEN and CDR2 SYDVKM. V lost 5 bases to trimming and J lost 0 bases; unmatched junction nucleotides: 10. The CDR3 sequence is 17 residues long. The CDR3 reads CASSLRRDSSSGNTIYF. The CDR3 nucleotides are TGTGCCAGCAGTCTCAGGCGGGACAGCAGCTCTGGAAACACCATATATTTT.

The V and J genes are TRBV4-2 and TRBJ2-7; D might be TRBD1 or TRBD2, each matching 5 bases. Germline CDR1 is LGHNA and CDR2 is YNFKEQ. The germline V and J ends were trimmed by 1 base and 0 bases, with 10 bases remaining between them. The CDR3 totals 15 residues. The DNA of the CDR3 is TGTGCCAGCAGCCAAGGAGGGGCCCCCTCCTACGAGCAGTACTTC. Translated, it gives CASSQGGAPSYEQYF.

This clone was detected only a few times. V and J are TRBV6-6 and TRBJ1-5; maybe TRBD1 (6 bases). The V gene lost 6 bases and the J gene lost 5 bases, with 14 bases spanning the gap. CDR1 and CDR2 from the germline V gene are MNHNY and SVGAGI (reference sequence). The CDR3 contains 14 residues. The CDR3 bases are TGTGCCAGCAGGGATCAGGGGAACCATCAGCCCCAGCATTTT. Translated, it gives CASRDQGNHQPQHF.